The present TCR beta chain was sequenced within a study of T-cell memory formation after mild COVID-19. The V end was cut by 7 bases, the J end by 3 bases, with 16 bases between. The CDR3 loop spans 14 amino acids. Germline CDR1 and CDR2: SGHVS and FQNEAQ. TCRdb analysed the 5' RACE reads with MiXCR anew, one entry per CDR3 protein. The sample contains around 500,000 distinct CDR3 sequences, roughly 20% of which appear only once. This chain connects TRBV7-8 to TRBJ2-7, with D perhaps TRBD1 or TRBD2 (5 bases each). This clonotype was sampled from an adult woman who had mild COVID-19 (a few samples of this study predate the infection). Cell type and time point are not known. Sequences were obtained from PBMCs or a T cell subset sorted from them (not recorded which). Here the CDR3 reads CASTPLRGIYEQYF. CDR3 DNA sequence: TGTGCCAGCACCCCATTGAGGGGAATCTACGAGCAGTACTTC.